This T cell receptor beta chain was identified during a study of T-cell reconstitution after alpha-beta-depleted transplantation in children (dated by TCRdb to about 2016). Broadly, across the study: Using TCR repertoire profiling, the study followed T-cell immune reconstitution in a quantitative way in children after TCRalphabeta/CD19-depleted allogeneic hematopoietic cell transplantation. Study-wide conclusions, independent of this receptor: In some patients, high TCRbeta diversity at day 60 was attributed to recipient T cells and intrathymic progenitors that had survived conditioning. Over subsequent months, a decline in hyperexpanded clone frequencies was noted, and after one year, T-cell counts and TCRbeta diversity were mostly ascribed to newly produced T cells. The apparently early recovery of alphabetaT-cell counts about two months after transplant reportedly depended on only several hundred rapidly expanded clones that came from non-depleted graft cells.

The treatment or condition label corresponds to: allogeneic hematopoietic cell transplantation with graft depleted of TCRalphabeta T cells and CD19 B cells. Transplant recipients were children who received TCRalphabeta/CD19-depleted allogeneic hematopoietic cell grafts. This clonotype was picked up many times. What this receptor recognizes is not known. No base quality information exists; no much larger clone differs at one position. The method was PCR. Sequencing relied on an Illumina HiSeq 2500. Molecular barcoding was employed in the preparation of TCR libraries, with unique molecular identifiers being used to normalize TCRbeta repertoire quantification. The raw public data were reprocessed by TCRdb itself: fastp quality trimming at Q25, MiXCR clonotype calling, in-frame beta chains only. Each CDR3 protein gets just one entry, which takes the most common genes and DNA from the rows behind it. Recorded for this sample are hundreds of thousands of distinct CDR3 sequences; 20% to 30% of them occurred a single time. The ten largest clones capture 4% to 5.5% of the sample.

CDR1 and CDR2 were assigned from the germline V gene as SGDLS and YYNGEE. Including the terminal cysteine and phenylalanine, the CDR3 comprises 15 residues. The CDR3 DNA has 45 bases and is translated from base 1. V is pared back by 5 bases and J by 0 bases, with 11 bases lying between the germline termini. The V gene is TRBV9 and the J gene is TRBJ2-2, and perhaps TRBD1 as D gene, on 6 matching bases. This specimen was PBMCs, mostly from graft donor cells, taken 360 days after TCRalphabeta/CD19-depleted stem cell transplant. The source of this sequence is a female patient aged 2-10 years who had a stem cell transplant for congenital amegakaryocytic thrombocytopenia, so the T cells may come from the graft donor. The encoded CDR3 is CASSKYRANTGELFF. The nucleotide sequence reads TGTGCCAGCAGTAAATACAGGGCGAACACCGGGGAGCTGTTTTTT.